This T cell receptor (beta chain) was sequenced during a study of blood T cell repertoires in COVID-19. Turning to the study itself: T cells, B-cell-depleted T cells, or PBMCs supplied cDNA or gDNA.

The CDR3 has 16 amino acids. CDR1 is SGHTA and CDR2 is FQGNSA in the germline V gene. The trim removed 0 bases at V and 6 bases at J, leaving 2 bases unmatched. As handled by the study authors: Quantification of nucleated cells was approximated via reference gene primer amplification. The assay was immunoSEQ multiplex PCR, and TCRdb's table has in-frame clones only and misses some. V, J and clone size are those of that table, while D and trimming were read from the DNA. This table has about 310,000 clones, 80% to 90% appearing once. This receptor was identified in a woman aged 45 to 65 who had recovered from COVID-19. The sequenced sample consisted of peripheral blood. The chain joins TRBV7-2 to TRBJ2-2, with 12 nucleotides matching TRBD1. CDR3 loop: CASSLAGQGASGELFF. The CDR3 coding sequence is TGTGCCAGCAGCTTAGCGGGACAGGGGGCTTCCGGGGAGCTGTTTTTT.